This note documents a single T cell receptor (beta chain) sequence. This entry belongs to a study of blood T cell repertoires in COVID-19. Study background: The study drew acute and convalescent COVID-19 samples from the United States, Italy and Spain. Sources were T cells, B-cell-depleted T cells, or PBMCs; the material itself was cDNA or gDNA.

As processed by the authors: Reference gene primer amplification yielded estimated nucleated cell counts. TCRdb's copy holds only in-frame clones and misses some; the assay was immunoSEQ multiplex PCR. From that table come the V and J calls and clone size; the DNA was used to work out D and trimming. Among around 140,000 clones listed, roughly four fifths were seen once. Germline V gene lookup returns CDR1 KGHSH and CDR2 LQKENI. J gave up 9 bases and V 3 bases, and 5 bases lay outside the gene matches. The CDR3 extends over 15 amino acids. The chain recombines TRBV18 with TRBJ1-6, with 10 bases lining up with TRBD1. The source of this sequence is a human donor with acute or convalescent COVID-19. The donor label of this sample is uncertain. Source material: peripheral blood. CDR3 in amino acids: CASSPEGQGFSPLHF. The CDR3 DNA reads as TGTGCCAGCTCACCGGAGGGACAGGGGTTTTCACCCCTCCACTTT.